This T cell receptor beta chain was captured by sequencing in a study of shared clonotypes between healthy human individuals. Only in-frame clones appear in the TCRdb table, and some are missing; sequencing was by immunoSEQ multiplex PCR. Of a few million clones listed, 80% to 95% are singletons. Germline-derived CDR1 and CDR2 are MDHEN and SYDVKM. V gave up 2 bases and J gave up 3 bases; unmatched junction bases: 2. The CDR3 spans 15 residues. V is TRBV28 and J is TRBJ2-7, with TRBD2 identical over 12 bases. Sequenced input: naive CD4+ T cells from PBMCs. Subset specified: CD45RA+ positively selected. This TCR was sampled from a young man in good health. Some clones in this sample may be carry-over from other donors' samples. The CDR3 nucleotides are TGTGCCAGCAGTTTAAGGGGACTAGCGGGCTACGAGCAGTACTTC. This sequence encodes CASSLRGLAGYEQYF.